This T cell receptor (beta chain) derives from a study of human T cells and chemical hapten exposure. This clonotype was detected many times. Total RNA was isolated from unfractionated whole blood. Germline trimming cut 3 bases from V and 4 bases from J; bases unmatched to any gene: 9. The germline V gene has CDR1 SGDLS and CDR2 YYNGEE. There are 15 residues in the CDR3. Unique molecular identifiers were linked by the library to individual cDNA molecules. Methods used by the authors: Samples held a median of roughly 100,000 TCRs, range about 23,224–700,000. TCRdb fed the 5' RACE reads into MiXCR, producing one record per CDR3 protein. TCRdb assigned the V and J calls; the authors' analysis was not used. This table has 110,000 or so distinct CDR3 sequences, roughly a fifth appearing once.

The TCR was taken from a human donor in good health. The V and J genes are TRBV9 and TRBJ2-5; 7 bases are shared with TRBD1. DNA of the CDR3: TGTGCCAGCAGCGATGGGGACAGAAAAGGAGAGACCCAGTACTTC. This translates into CASSDGDRKGETQYF.